This passage covers 21 T cell receptor gamma chains from one sample sequenced in a study of Vδ1+ human thymocytes (dated by TCRdb to between 2017 and 2018). The sequencer was an Illumina MiSeq. RNA extraction was carried out with the RNeasy mini kit, and reverse transcription was then done using Superscript III. Multiplex PCR was used to generate CDR3 amplicons, with pooled V-gene forward primers and a constant-region reverse primer carrying Illumina adaptor overhangs. Public reads were reanalyzed in TCRdb with CATT, and rows carrying the same DNA were merged afterwards. The sample table records about 36,000 gamma-chain clones; 20% of these occur just once. About 2% of the sample goes to the ten largest clones. No cognate antigen is known for these TCRs. What the authors observed across the whole study: The thymic TRG and TRD repertoires appeared highly polyclonal, with Gaussian CDR3 length distributions, in contrast to the oligoclonal repertoires of peripheral blood.

Source material: Vdelta1+ gamma-delta thymocytes from the thymus. Read against the paper, the sample's cell subset or site label means: FACS-sorted CD3+ TCRalphabeta- TCRVdelta1+ TCRVdelta2- thymocytes. The source of these receptors is a girl less than two years old who had congenital heart surgery.

Points on this clone: Just one base apart from a much larger clone, this may be a read error. The same CDR3 arises from other DNA sequences in this sample as well. V gene TRGV4 combines with J gene TRGJ1 or TRGJ2. V shed 4 bases, J shed 0 bases, and the junction held 3 bases outside the gene matches. Germline CDR1 reads EGSTGY; CDR2 reads YDSYTSSV. The CDR3 extends over 13 amino acids. The CDR3 nucleotides read TGTGCCACCTGGGAAGTGAATTATTATAAGAAACTCTTT. Its translation: CATWEVNYYKKLF.

The chain couples TRGV2 to TRGJ1 or TRGJ2. Looked up from germline, CDR1 is EGSNGY and CDR2 is YDSYNSKV. J gave up 10 bases and V 1 base, and 10 bases lay outside the gene matches. The CDR3 has 13 amino acids. The CDR3 reads CATWDGPVVKKLF. The CDR3, as DNA: TGTGCCACCTGGGACGGTCCCGTGGTGAAGAAACTCTTT.

This clone was observed a few times. The rearrangement joins TRGV3 to TRGJ1 or TRGJ2. The J segment lost 5 bases and the V segment lost 0 bases, leaving 7 bases of the junction unmatched. This CDR3 has 14 amino acids. Germline assignment: CDR1 VTNTFY and CDR2 YDVSTARD (reference sequence). The CDR3 DNA reads as TGTGCCACCTGGGACAGGCGACCGGATTATAAGAAACTCTTT. Its protein is CATWDRRPDYKKLF.

The chain joins TRGV2 to TRGJ1 or TRGJ2. The CDR3 contains 12 residues. The V and J ends lost 1 base and 12 bases, in that order; junction bases with no gene match: 9. Germline V lookup: CDR1 EGSNGY, CDR2 YDSYNSKV. CDR3 amino acids: CATWDGPPWKLF. In DNA, the CDR3 is TGTGCCACCTGGGACGGCCCCCCTTGGAAACTCTTT.

The genes are TRGV2 and TRGJ1 or TRGJ2. Germline CDR1 EGSNGY, CDR2 YDSYNSKV. The ends lost 0 bases at V and 5 bases at J; junction bases unmatched: 4. This CDR3 is 13 amino acids long. The CDR3 reads CATWDGHNYKKLF. Written as DNA, the CDR3 is TGTGCCACCTGGGACGGGCATAATTATAAGAAACTCTTT.

The rearrangement uses TRGV8 and TRGJP2. The CDR3 loop spans 15 amino acids. The germline CDR1 and CDR2 sequences are VENAVY and YDSYNSRV. V lost 3 bases, J lost 2 bases, and 6 bases stayed unmatched. CDR3 residues: CATWDPTSSDWIKTF. The CDR3, as DNA: TGTGCCACCTGGGATCCCACAAGTAGTGATTGGATCAAGACGTTT.

Concerning this clone itself: Just one base apart from a much larger clone, this may be a read error. The rearrangement links TRGV5 to TRGJ1 or TRGJ2. This CDR3 contains 11 residues. Germline V CDR1 and CDR2: VINAFY, YDVSNSKD. With V trimmed by 0 bases and J by 12 bases, 5 bases remained unmatched. The CDR3 region is CATWDRPTKLF. The DNA for the CDR3 is TGTGCCACCTGGGACAGGCCTACGAAACTCTTT.

This clone was counted only a few times. One base away lies a much larger clone, so this may be a sequencing read error. Other nucleotide sequences from this sample produce the same CDR3. The V and J genes are TRGV2 and TRGJP2. The J segment lost 3 bases and the V segment lost 1 base, leaving 5 bases of the junction unmatched. CDR1 and CDR2 (germline): EGSNGY, YDSYNSKV. CDR3 length equals 15 residues. The CDR3 coding sequence is TGTGCCACCTGGGACGGACCGGGTAGTGATTGGATCAAGACGTTT. Its translation: CATWDGPGSDWIKTF.

In this sample, this clone turned up a few times. The chain joins TRGV2 to TRGJ1 or TRGJ2. The V gene end was trimmed by 4 bases and the J gene end by 3 bases; junction bases not matched to a gene: 6. The V gene's germline CDR1 is EGSNGY and CDR2 YDSYNSKV. The CDR3 length is 13 residues. As DNA, the CDR3 is TGTGCCACCTGGGATTCTGGTTATTATAAGAAACTCTTT. Protein: CATWDSGYYKKLF.

This clone was counted between two and nine times. The chain is built from TRGV2 and TRGJP2. The V gene end was trimmed by 0 bases and the J gene end by 8 bases; junction bases not matched to a gene: 6. Germline V gives CDR1 EGSNGY, CDR2 YDSYNSKV. The CDR3 runs 14 residues. The CDR3 sequence is CATWDGYWDWIKTF. For the CDR3, the DNA is TGTGCCACCTGGGACGGGTACTGGGATTGGATCAAGACGTTT.

This sequence joins TRGV9 and TRGJ1 or TRGJ2. Germline V gene sequence: CDR1 GITISATS, CDR2 ISYDGTV (reference sequence). The junction had 9 bases not matched to a gene; V was cut back by 5 bases and J by 11 bases. The CDR3 is 11 amino acids. CDR3 sequence (DNA): TGTGCCTTGTGGGGTTCGATACAGAAACTCTTT. Translating it yields CALWGSIQKLF.

This chain links TRGV2 with TRGJ1 or TRGJ2. Trimming at V came to 1 base and at J to 7 bases, leaving 10 bases not matched to a gene. The germline gives CDR1 EGSNGY, CDR2 YDSYNSKV. CDR3 length: 14 residues. CDR3 in amino acids: CATWDGPMRYKKLF. CDR3 sequence (DNA): TGTGCCACCTGGGACGGCCCAATGCGCTATAAGAAACTCTTT.

The chain has TRGV3 and TRGJ1 or TRGJ2. J was trimmed by 7 bases and V by 2 bases; bases with no gene match: 8. This CDR3 is 13 amino acids long. The germline V gene encodes CDR1 VTNTFY and CDR2 YDVSTARD (reference sequence). As DNA, the CDR3 is TGTGCCACCTGGGACACCATGGACTATAAGAAACTCTTT. It translates to CATWDTMDYKKLF.

In its sample, this clone ranks as medium-sized. Other DNA variants within this sample encode the same CDR3. The gene calls are TRGV9 and TRGJ1 or TRGJ2. Germline V gene sequence: CDR1 GITISATS, CDR2 ISYDGTV (reference sequence). V shed 0 bases, J shed 9 bases, and the junction held 2 bases outside the gene matches. This CDR3 contains 11 residues. CDR3 DNA sequence: TGTGCCTTGTGGGAGGTGCTTAAGAAACTCTTT. Translation: CALWEVLKKLF.

V gene TRGV2 combines with J gene TRGJP2. V lost 0 bases, J lost 8 bases, and 12 bases stayed unmatched. CDR3 length: 16 residues. Per germline, CDR1 EGSNGY and CDR2 YDSYNSKV. CDR3 in DNA: TGTGCCACCTGGGACGGGTTGATAATTAGGGATTGGATCAAGACGTTT. It translates to CATWDGLIIRDWIKTF.

The chain joins TRGV3 to TRGJ1 or TRGJ2. J lost 3 bases, V lost 3 bases, and 11 bases had no gene match. This CDR3 has 15 residues. CDR1 VTNTFY and CDR2 YDVSTARD come from the germline V gene (reference sequence). CDR3 region: CATWDWPGTYYKKLF. The CDR3 DNA follows: TGTGCCACCTGGGACTGGCCAGGGACTTATTATAAGAAACTCTTT.

Details on this clone: Mismatch with germline at one junction end may stem from a read error. V usage is TRGV9 and J usage is TRGJ1 or TRGJ2. Germline CDR1 reads GITISATS; CDR2 reads ISYDGTV (reference sequence). There are 15 residues in the CDR3. CDR3 loop: CALWEVHRHYYKILF. The CDR3 DNA follows: TGTGCCTTGTGGGAGGTGCACCGTCATTATTATAAGATACTCTTT.

J is TRGJ1 or TRGJ2 and V is TRGV4. The trim removed 3 bases at V and 4 bases at J, leaving 9 bases unmatched. The V gene's germline CDR1 is EGSTGY and CDR2 YDSYTSSV. The CDR3 runs 14 residues. CDR3 in amino acids: CATWDPLSYYKKLF. The CDR3 coding sequence is TGTGCCACCTGGGATCCACTCTCGTATTATAAGAAACTCTTT.

The V gene is TRGV8, the J gene TRGJ1 or TRGJ2. The ends lost 2 bases at V and 7 bases at J; junction bases unmatched: 8. This CDR3 spans 13 amino acids. Germline V CDR1 and CDR2: VENAVY, YDSYNSRV. CDR3 amino acids: CATWDMRGYKKLF. The CDR3 bases are TGTGCCACCTGGGATATGCGGGGGTATAAGAAACTCTTT.

This clone was found a few times. The V and J genes are TRGV9 and TRGJP2. Losses at the gene ends were 6 bases for V and 11 bases for J; bases not matched to a gene: 6. The length of the CDR3 is 11 residues. The germline V gene encodes CDR1 GITISATS and CDR2 ISYDGTV (reference sequence). The CDR3 loop is CALWIDWIKTF. CDR3 DNA: TGTGCCTTGTGGATCGACTGGATCAAGACGTTT.

This clone was counted only a few times. The identical CDR3 is also encoded by other nucleotide sequences in the sample. The rearrangement links TRGV9 to TRGJ1 or TRGJ2. Germline V gene lookup returns CDR1 GITISATS and CDR2 ISYDGTV (reference sequence). The CDR3 runs 11 residues. V trimming: 0 bases; J trimming: 12 bases; junction bases outside the gene matches: 5. CDR3 sequence: CALWEVRWKLF. CDR3 bases: TGTGCCTTGTGGGAGGTGCGTTGGAAACTCTTT.